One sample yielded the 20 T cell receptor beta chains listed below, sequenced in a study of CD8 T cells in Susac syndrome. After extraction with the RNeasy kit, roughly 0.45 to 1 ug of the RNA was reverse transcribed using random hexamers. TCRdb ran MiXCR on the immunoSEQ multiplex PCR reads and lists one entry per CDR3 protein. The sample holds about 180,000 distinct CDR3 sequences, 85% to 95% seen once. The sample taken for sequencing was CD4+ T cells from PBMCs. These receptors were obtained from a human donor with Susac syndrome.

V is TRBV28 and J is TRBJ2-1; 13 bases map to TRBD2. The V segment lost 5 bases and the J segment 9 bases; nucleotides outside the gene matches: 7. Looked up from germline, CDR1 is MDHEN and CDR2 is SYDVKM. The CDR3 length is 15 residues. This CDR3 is CASSPGLAGWFEQFF. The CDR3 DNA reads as TGTGCCAGCAGTCCGGGACTAGCGGGATGGTTTGAGCAGTTCTTC.

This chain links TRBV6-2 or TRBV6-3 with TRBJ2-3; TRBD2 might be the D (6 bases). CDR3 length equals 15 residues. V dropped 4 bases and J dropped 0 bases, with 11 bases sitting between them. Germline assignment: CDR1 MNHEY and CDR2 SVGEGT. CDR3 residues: CASSFSGSSTDTQYF. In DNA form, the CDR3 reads TGTGCCAGCAGTTTTAGCGGATCTAGCACAGATACGCAGTATTTT.

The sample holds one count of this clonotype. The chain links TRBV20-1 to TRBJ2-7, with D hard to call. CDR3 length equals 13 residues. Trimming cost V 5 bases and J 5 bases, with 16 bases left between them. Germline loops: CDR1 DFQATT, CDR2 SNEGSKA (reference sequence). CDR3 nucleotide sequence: TGCAGTGCTCGGTCGGGTGCGTGGAACGAGCAGTACTTC. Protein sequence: CSARSGAWNEQYF.

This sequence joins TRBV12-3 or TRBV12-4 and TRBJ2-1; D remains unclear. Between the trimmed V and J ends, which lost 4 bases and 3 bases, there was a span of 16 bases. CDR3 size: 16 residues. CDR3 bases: TGTGCCAGCAGTTCGGCTTTACGCCTTCACTACAATGAGCAGTTCTTC. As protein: CASSSALRLHYNEQFF.

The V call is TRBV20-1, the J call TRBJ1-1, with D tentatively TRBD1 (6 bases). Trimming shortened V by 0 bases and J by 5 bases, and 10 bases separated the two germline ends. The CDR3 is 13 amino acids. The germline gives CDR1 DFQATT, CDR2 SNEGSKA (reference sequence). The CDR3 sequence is CSAREQGGTEAFF. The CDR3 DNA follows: TGCAGTGCTAGAGAACAGGGAGGGACTGAAGCTTTCTTT.

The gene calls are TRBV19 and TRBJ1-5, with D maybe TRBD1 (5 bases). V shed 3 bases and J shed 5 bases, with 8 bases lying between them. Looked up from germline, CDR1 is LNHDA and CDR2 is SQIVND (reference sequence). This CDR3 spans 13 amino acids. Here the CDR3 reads CASSMRRDQPQHF. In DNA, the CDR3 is TGTGCCAGTAGTATGCGCAGGGATCAGCCCCAGCATTTT. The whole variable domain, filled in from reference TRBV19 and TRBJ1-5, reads DGGITQSPKYLFRKEGQNVTLSCEQNLNHDAMYWYRQDPGQGLRLIYYSQIVNDFQKGDIAEGYSVSREKKESFPLTVTSAQKNPTAFYLCASSMRRDQPQHFGDGTRLSIL.

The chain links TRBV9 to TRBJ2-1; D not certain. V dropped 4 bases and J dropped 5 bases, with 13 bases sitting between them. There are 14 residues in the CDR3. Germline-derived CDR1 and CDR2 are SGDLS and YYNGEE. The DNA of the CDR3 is TGTGCCAGCAGCCCTAGTTTAGGCAACAATGAGCAGTTCTTC. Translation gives CASSPSLGNNEQFF.

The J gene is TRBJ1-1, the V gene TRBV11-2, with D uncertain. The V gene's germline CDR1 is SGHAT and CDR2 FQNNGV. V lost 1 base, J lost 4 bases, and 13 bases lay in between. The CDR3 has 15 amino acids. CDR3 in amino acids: CASSLGLRSGTEAFF. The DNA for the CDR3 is TGTGCCAGCAGCTTAGGTCTGAGATCGGGCACTGAAGCTTTCTTT.

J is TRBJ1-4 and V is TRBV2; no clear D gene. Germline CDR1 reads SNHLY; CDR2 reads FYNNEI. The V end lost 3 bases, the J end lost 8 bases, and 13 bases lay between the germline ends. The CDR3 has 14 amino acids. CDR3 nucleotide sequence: TGTGCCAGCAGTGAGCGCCGTGACTCGGAAAAACTGTTTTTT. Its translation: CASSERRDSEKLFF.

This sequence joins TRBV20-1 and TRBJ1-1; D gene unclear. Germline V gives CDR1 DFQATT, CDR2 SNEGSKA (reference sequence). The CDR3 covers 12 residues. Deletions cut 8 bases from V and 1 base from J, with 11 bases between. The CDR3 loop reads CSTPIQNTEAFF. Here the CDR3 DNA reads TGCAGTACCCCAATCCAGAACACTGAAGCTTTCTTT.

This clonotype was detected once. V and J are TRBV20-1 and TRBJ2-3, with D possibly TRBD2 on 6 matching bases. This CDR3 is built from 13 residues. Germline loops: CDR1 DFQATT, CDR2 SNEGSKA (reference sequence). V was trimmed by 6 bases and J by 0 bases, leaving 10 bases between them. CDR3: CSATAGSTDTQYF. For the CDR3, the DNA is TGCAGTGCAACGGCGGGGAGCACAGATACGCAGTATTTT.

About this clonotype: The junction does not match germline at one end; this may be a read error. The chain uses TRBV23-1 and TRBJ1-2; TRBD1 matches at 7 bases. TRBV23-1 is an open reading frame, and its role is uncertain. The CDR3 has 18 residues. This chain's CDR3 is CASGHGQGKGALSYGYTF. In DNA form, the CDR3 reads TGCGCCAGCGGTCACGGCCAAGGGAAGGGGGCCCTCTCCTATGGCTACACCTTC.

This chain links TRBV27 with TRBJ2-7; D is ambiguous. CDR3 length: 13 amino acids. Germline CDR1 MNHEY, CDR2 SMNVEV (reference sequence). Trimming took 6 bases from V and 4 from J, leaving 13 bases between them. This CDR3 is CASSSTGLYEQYF. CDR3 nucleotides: TGTGCCAGCAGCTCCACTGGGCTGTACGAGCAGTACTTC.

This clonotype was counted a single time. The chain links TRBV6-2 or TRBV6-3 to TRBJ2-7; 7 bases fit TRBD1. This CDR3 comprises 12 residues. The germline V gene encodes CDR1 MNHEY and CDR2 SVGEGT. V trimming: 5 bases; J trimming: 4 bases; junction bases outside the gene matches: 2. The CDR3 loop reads CASSGQAYEQYF. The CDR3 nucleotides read TGTGCCAGCAGTGGACAGGCTTACGAGCAGTACTTC.

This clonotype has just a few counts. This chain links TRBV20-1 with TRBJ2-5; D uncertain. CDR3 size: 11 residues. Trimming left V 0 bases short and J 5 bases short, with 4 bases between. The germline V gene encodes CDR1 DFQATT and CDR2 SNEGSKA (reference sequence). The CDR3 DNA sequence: TGCAGTGCTAGAGAAGGGGAGACCCAGTACTTC. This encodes CSAREGETQYF.

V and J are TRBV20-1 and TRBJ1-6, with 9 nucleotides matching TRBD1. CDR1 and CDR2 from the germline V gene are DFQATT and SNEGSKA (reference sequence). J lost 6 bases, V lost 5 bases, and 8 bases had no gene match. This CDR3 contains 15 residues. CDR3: CSAAIQGASNSPLHF. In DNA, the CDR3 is TGCAGTGCTGCAATACAGGGGGCAAGTAATTCACCCCTCCACTTT.

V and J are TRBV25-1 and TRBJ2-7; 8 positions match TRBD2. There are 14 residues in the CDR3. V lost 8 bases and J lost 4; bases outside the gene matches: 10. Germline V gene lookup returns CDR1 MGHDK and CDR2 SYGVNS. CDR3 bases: TGTGCCAGCGCCGGGGGGACTAGGCCTTACGAGCAGTACTTC. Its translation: CASAGGTRPYEQYF.

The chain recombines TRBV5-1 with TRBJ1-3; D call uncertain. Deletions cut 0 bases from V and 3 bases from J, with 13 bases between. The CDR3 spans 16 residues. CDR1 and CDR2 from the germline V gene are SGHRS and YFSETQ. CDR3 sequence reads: CASSLDMGIGGNTIYF. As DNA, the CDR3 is TGCGCCAGCAGCTTGGACATGGGGATCGGTGGAAACACCATATATTTT.

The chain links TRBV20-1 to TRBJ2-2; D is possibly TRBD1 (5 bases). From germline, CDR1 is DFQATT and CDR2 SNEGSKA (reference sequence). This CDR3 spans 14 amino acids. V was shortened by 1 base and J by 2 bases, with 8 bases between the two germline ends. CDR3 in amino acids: CSARVQGNTGELFF. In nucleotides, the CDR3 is TGCAGTGCTAGAGTTCAGGGAAACACCGGGGAGCTGTTTTTT.

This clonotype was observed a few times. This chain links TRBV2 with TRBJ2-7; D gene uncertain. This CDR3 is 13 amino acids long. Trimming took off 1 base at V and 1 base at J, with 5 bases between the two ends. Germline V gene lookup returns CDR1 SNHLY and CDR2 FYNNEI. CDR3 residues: CASSEDSSYEQYF. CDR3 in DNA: TGTGCCAGCAGTGAAGACAGTTCCTACGAGCAGTACTTC.